This T cell receptor (beta chain) was obtained from a study of regulatory T cells in long-lasting Graves disease. This CDR3 has 14 residues. Trimming took 5 bases from V and 3 from J; bases not matched to a gene: 5. Time point in this sample: persistent/refractory GD, antithyroid drugs over 5 years with positive TRAb. After RNA was extracted from PBMCs, the TCR library was made from it. Investigators prepared the TCR beta libraries by applying iRepertoire HTBI primers and Arm-PCR of CDR3 regions. Using its own MiXCR run on the multiplex PCR reads, TCRdb lists one record per CDR3 protein. The table includes 700,000 or so distinct CDR3 sequences, 25% to 35% detected once.

Sequenced here: peripheral blood mononuclear cells (PBMCs), sampled when the disease was refractory, from a patient treated with antithyroid drugs. The gene calls are TRBV12-3 or TRBV12-4 and TRBJ2-7, with 9 nucleotides matching TRBD1. This TCR derives from a female donor with Graves disease. In DNA, the CDR3 is TGTGCCAGCAGTCGACAGGGGGGAGTCTACGAGCAGTACTTC. Translating gives CASSRQGGVYEQYF.